The clone carrying this TCR beta chain was recorded at least ten times. The antigen is undetermined. This specimen belongs to a study of response to subunit inactivated influenza vaccine. The V gene end was trimmed by 4 bases and the J gene end by 7 bases; junction bases not matched to a gene: 8. Germline CDR1 SGHRS, CDR2 YFSETQ. This CDR3 has 15 residues. Study observations and caveats: Each seasonal influenza vaccination recruits few new T cells, the authors suggested.

TCRdb itself ran the RT-PCR reads through MiXCR, one entry per CDR3 protein. The sample holds hundreds of thousands of distinct CDR3 sequences, 15% to 18% seen once. The TCR sequence derives from a man aged 45-65 years who received an inactivated influenza vaccine. V and J are TRBV5-1 and TRBJ2-1; 10 bases align to TRBD1. The material was PBMCs from blood, obtained approximately 13 days after vaccination. In DNA form, the CDR3 reads TGCGCCAGCAGCCCCGGGGACAGGGGTTGGAATGAGCAGTTCTTC. Encoded protein: CASSPGDRGWNEQFF.